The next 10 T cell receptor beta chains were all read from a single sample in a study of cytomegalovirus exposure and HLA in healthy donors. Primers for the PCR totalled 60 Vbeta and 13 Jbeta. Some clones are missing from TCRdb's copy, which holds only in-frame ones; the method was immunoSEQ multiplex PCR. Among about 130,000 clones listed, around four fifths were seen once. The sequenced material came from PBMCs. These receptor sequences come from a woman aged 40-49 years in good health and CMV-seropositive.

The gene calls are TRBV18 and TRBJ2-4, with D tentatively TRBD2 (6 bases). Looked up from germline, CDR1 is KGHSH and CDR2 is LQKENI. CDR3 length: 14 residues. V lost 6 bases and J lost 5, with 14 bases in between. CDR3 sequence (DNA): TGTGCCAGCTCCCTTACGGGGGACCAAAACATTCAGTACTTC. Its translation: CASSLTGDQNIQYF.

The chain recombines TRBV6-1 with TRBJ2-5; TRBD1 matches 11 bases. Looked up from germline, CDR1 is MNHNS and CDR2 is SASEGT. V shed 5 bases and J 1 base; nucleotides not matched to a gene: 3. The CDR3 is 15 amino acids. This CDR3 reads CASSRDRGSQETQYF. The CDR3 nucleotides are TGTGCCAGCAGTCGGGACAGGGGGTCCCAAGAGACCCAGTACTTC.

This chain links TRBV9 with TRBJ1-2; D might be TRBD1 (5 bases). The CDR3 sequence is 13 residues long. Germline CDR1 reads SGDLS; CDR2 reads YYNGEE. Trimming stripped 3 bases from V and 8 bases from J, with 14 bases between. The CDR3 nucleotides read TGTGCCAGCAGCGCGGGGGGGAGGGGAGGCTACACCTTC. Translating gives CASSAGGRGGYTF.

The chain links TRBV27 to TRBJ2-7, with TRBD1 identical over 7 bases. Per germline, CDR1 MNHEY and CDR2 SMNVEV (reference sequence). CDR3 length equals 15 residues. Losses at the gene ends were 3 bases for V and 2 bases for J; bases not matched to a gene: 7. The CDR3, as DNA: TGTGCCAGCAGTTTTATACGGGACAGAGCCTACGAGCAGTACTTC. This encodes CASSFIRDRAYEQYF.

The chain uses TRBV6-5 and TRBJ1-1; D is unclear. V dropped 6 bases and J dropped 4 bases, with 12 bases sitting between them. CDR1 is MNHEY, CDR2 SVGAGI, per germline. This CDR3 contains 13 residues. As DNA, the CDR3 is TGTGCCAGCAGCCGAGACTGGTCCACTGAAGCTTTCTTT. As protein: CASSRDWSTEAFF.

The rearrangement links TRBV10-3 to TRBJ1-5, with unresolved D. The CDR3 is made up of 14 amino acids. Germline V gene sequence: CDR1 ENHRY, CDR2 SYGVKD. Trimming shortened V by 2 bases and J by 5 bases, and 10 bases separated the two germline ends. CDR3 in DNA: TGTGCCATCAGTGAGGGAGCGGGCGATCAGCCCCAGCATTTT. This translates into CAISEGAGDQPQHF.

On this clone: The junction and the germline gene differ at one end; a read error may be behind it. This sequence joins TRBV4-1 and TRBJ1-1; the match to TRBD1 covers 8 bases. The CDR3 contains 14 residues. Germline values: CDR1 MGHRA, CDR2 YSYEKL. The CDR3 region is CASSQGRQGFTAFF. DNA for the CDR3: TGCGCCAGCAGCCAAGGTCGACAGGGGTTTACGGCTTTCTTC.

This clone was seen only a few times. The CDR3, as DNA: TGTGCCAGCAGTGAAGTGGCGGCAGGGGGCTATGGCTACACCTTC. Encoded protein: CASSEVAAGGYGYTF. The rearrangement uses TRBV2 and TRBJ1-2, with 7 bases that match TRBD1. CDR1 and CDR2 from the germline V gene are SNHLY and FYNNEI. This CDR3 contains 15 residues. V trimming: 1 base; J trimming: 4 bases; junction bases outside the gene matches: 6.

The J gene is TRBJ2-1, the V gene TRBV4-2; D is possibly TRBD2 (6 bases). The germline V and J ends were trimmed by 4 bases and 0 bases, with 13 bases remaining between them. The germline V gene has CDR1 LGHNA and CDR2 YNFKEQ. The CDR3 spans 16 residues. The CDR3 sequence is CASSLAFGGSYNEQFF. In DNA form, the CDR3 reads TGTGCCAGCAGCCTAGCCTTCGGGGGCTCCTACAATGAGCAGTTCTTC.

CDR3 sequence (DNA): TGTGCCAGTAGTATCGCCCAACGGGATAATTCACCCCTCCACTTT. It yields the protein CASSIAQRDNSPLHF. The chain joins TRBV19 to TRBJ1-6, with unresolved D. Per the germline V gene, CDR1 is LNHDA and CDR2 is SQIVND (reference sequence). V gave up 3 bases and J gave up 5 bases, with 11 bases separating them. The length of the CDR3 is 15 residues.